This T cell receptor beta chain is drawn from a study of blood T cells in healthy people across ages. Regarding the study as a whole: Significant beta diversity loss was already apparent by age approximately 40, declining roughly linearly.

This clonotype was seen just once. As yet, its antigen is unknown. The second PCR ran about 6 to 12 cycles with a sample-barcoded 5' primer and J-beta primers. TCRdb re-called the 5' RACE reads with MiXCR, one entry per CDR3 protein. The data contain 1.5 million or so distinct CDR3 sequences, about 40% of them singletons. The germline V and J ends were trimmed by 5 bases and 5 bases, with 11 bases remaining between them. The CDR3 length is 12 residues. The germline CDR1 and CDR2 sequences are DFQATT and SNEGSKA (reference sequence). Donors were systemically healthy Caucasian individuals from Russia aged roughly 6 to 100 years. Total RNA was isolated from each sample in quantities of at least 6 micrograms.

This chain connects TRBV20-1 to TRBJ2-3; D unclear. The sample taken for sequencing was blood. The sequence was collected from a young woman in good health. CDR3 DNA: TGCAGTGCTCTCCCCAGTAAAGATACGCAGTATTTT. Its translation is CSALPSKDTQYF.